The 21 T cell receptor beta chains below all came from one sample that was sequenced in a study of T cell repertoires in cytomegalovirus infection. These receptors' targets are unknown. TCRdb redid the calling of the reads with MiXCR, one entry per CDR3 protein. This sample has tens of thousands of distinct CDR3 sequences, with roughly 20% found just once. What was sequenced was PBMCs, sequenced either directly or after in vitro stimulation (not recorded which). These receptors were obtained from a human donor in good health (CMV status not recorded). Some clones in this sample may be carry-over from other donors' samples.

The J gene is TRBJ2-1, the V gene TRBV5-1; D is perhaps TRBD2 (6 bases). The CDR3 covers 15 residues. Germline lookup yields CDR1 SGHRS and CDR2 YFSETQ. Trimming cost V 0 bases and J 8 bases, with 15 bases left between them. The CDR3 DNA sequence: TGCGCCAGCAGCTTGGCCGGGGCGGGGTTCCATGAGCAGTTCTTC. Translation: CASSLAGAGFHEQFF.

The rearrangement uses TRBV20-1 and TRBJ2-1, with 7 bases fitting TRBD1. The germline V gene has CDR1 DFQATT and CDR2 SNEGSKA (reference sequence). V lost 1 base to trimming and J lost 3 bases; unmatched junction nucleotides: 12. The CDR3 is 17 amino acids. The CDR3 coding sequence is TGCAGTGCTAGAGGTCAGGACAGGTTTTTACGCTACAATGAGCAGTTCTTC. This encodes CSARGQDRFLRYNEQFF.

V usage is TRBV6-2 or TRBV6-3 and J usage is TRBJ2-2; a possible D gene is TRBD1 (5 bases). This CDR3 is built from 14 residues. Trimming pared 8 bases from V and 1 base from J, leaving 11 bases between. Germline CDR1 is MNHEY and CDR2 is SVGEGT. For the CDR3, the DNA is TGTGCCAGCCAAAACAGGATGAACACCGGGGAGCTGTTTTTT. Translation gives CASQNRMNTGELFF.

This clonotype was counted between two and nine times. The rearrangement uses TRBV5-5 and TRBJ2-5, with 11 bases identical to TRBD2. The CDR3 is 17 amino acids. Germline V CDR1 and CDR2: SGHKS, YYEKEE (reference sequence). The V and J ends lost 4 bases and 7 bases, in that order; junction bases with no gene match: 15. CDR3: CASSGGLAVSPRGTQYF. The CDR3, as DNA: TGTGCCAGCAGCGGGGGACTAGCGGTATCTCCTCGGGGGACCCAGTACTTC.

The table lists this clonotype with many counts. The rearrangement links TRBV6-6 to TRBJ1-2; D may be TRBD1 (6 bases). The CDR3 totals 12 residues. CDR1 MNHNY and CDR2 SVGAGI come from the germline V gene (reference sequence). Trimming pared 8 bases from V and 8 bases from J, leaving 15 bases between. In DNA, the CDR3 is TGTGCCAGCCACATAGGGGGTAGCGGCTACACCTTC. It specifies CASHIGGSGYTF.

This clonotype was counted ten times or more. This chain's CDR3 is CASSQTSGGLNTGELFF. CDR3 sequence (DNA): TGTGCCAGCAGCCAGACTAGCGGGGGGCTGAACACCGGGGAGCTGTTTTTT. The V gene is TRBV7-9, the J gene TRBJ2-2, with TRBD2 matching over 13 bases. The CDR3 loop spans 17 amino acids. Germline loops: CDR1 SEHNR, CDR2 FQNEAQ (reference sequence). V lost 5 bases to trimming and J lost 1 base; unmatched junction nucleotides: 4.

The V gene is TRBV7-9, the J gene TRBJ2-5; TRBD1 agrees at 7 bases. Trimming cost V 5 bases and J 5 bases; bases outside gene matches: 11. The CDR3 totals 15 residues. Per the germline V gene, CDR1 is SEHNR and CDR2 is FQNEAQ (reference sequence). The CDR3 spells CASSPRTGASETQYF. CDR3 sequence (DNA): TGTGCCAGCAGCCCCCGGACAGGCGCGTCCGAGACCCAGTACTTC.

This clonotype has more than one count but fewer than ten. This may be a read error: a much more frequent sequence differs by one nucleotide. For the CDR3, the DNA is TGTGCCAGCAGCGAAACAGGGAACTATGGCTACACCTTC. It specifies CASSETGNYGYTF. V usage is TRBV5-5 and J usage is TRBJ1-2; D perhaps matches TRBD1 (6 bases). The germline V and J ends were trimmed by 4 bases and 2 bases, with 9 bases remaining between them. The germline gives CDR1 SGHKS, CDR2 YYEKEE (reference sequence). This CDR3 spans 13 amino acids.

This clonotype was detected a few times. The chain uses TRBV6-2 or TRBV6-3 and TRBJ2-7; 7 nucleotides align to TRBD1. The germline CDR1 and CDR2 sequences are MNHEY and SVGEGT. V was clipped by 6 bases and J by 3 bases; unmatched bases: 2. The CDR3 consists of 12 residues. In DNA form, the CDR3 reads TGTGCCAGCAGGGGGGACAGCTACGAGCAGTACTTC. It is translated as CASRGDSYEQYF.

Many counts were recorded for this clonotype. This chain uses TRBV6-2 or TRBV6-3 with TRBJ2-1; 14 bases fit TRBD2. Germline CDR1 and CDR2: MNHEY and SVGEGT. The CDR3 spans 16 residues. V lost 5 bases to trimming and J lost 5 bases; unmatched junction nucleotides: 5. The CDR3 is CASSEGLAGVHNEQFF. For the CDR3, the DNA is TGTGCCAGCAGTGAGGGACTAGCGGGAGTCCACAATGAGCAGTTCTTC.

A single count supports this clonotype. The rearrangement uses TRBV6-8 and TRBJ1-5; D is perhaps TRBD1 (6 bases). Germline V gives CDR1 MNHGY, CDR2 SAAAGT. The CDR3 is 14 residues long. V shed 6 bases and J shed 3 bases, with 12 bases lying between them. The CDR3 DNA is TGTGCCAGCAGCCGCAGGGGTTACAATCAGCCCCAGCATTTT. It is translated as CASSRRGYNQPQHF.

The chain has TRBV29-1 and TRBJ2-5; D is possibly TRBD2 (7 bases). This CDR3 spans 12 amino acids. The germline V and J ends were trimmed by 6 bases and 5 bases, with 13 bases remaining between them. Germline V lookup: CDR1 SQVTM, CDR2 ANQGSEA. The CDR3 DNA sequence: TGCAGCGTGGCCGAGGGGGGGGAGACCCAGTACTTC. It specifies CSVAEGGETQYF.

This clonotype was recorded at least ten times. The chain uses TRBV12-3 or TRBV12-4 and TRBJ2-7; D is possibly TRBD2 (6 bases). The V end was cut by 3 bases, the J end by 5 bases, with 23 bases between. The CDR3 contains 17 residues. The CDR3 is CASSFSSMQGGFDEQYF. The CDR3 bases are TGTGCCAGCAGTTTCTCCTCAATGCAGGGAGGTTTCGACGAGCAGTACTTC.

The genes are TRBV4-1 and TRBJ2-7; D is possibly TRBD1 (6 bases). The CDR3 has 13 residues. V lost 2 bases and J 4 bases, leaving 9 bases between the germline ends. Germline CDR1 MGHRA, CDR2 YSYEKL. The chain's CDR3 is CASSQQTGYEQYF. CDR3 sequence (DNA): TGCGCCAGCAGCCAACAAACAGGGTACGAGCAGTACTTC.

The CDR3 loop is CASSESESLGYTF. Here the CDR3 DNA reads TGTGCCAGCAGTGAGTCAGAAAGCTTGGGCTACACCTTC. V gene TRBV2 combines with J gene TRBJ1-2, with no clear D. CDR1 and CDR2 (germline): SNHLY, FYNNEI. Trimming removed 3 bases at V and 8 bases at J, with 13 bases between. This CDR3 is 13 amino acids long.

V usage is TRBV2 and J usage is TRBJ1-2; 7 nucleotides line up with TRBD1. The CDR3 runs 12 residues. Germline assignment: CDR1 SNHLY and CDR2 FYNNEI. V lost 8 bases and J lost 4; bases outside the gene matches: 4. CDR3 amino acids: CASANRGYGYTF. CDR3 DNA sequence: TGTGCCAGCGCAAACAGGGGCTATGGCTACACCTTC.

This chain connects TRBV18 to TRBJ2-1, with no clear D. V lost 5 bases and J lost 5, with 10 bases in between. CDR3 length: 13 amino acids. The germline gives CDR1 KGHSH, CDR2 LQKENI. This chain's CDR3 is CASSDGLNNEQFF. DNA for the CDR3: TGTGCCAGCTCAGATGGCCTAAACAATGAGCAGTTCTTC.

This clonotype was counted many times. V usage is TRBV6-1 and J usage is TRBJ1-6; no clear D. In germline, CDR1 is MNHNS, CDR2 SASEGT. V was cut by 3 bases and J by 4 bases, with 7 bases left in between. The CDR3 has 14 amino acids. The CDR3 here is CASSEWRYNSPLHF. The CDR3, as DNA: TGTGCCAGCAGTGAGTGGCGGTATAATTCACCCCTCCACTTT.

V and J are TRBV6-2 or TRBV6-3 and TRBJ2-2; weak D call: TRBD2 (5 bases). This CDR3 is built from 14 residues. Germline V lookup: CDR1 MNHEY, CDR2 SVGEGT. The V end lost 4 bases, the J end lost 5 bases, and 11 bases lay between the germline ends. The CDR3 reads CASSWSRETGELFF. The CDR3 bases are TGTGCCAGCAGTTGGTCCCGGGAAACCGGGGAGCTGTTTTTT.

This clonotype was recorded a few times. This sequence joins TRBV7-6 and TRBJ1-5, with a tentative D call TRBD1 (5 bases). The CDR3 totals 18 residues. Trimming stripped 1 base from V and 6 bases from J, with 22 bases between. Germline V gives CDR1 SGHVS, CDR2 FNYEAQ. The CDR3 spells CASSLETIRDPFLQPQHF. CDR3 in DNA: TGTGCCAGCAGCTTAGAGACAATCAGGGACCCTTTTCTTCAGCCCCAGCATTTT.

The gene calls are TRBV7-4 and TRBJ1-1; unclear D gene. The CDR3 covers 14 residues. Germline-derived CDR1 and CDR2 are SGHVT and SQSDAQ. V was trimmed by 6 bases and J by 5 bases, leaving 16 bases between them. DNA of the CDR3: TGTGCCAGCAGTCATGACCTGGCCGATACTGAAGCTTTCTTT. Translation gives CASSHDLADTEAFF. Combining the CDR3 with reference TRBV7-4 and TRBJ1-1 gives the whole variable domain GAGVSQSPRYKVAKRGRDVALRCDSISGHVTLYWYRQTLGQGSEVLTYSQSDAQRDKSGRPSGRFSAERPERSVSTLKIQRTEQGDSAVYLCASSHDLADTEAFFGQGTRLTVV.